The rows below give T cell receptor beta chains drawn from one sample of a study. TCRdb re-analysed the 5' RACE reads in MiXCR, keeping a single row per CDR3 protein. The table has tens of thousands of distinct CDR3 sequences, about 28% seen once. Sequencing was carried out using naive CD4+ T cells sorted from blood. The receptors stem from a female donor with breast cancer. CDR3s include the opening cysteine and the closing phenylalanine or tryptophan. D genes are given only for firm matches. Where a row states a size, it is once, few, many or the class of an expanded clone; other rows omit it.

j_gene: TRBJ1-1
abundance: .
d_gene: .
len: 10
v_gene: TRBV20-1
CDR3aa: CSAISLEAFF
CDR3nt: TGCAGTGCTATAAGCCTTGAAGCTTTCTTT

j_gene: TRBJ2-1
abundance: .
d_gene: TRBD2
len: 16
v_gene: TRBV5-1
CDR3aa: CASSFFGTSGYNEQFF
CDR3nt: TGCGCCAGCAGCTTCTTCGGGACTAGCGGCTACAATGAGCAGTTCTTC

j_gene: TRBJ2-5
abundance: few
d_gene: TRBD2
len: 16
v_gene: TRBV5-1
CDR3aa: CASSFSEREGRETQYF
CDR3nt: TGCGCCAGCAGCTTTAGCGAGCGGGAGGGCCGAGAGACCCAGTACTTC

j_gene: TRBJ2-7
abundance: once
d_gene: TRBD2
len: 13
v_gene: TRBV7-2
CDR3aa: CASSLDPSGRGYF
CDR3nt: TGTGCCAGCAGCTTAGATCCCAGCGGGAGGGGATACTTC

j_gene: TRBJ2-5
abundance: .
d_gene: .
len: 15
v_gene: TRBV9
CDR3aa: CASSVDWGRGETQYF
CDR3nt: TGTGCCAGCAGCGTAGATTGGGGTAGGGGAGAGACCCAGTACTTC

j_gene: TRBJ2-2
abundance: few
d_gene: TRBD2
len: 16
v_gene: TRBV7-8
CDR3aa: CASISSGGPQTGELFF
CDR3nt: TGTGCCAGCATATCCTCGGGAGGGCCACAAACCGGGGAGCTGTTTTTT

j_gene: TRBJ1-1
abundance: .
d_gene: TRBD1
len: 15
v_gene: TRBV20-1
CDR3aa: CSARDPRRTGTEAFF
CDR3nt: TGCAGTGCTAGAGATCCCAGAAGGACAGGGACTGAAGCTTTCTTT

j_gene: TRBJ2-1
abundance: .
d_gene: TRBD2
len: 16
v_gene: TRBV28
CDR3aa: CASSRWTSGRGNEQFF
CDR3nt: TGTGCCAGCAGTCGCTGGACGAGCGGGAGGGGAAATGAGCAGTTCTTC

j_gene: TRBJ2-1
abundance: few
d_gene: TRBD2
len: 18
v_gene: TRBV4-1
CDR3aa: CASSQVDLGLAGHNEQFF
CDR3nt: TGCGCCAGCAGCCAAGTAGATCTCGGGCTAGCGGGACACAATGAGCAGTTCTTC

j_gene: TRBJ1-5
abundance: .
d_gene: .
len: 15
v_gene: TRBV7-2
CDR3aa: CASSLDGGKDQPQHF
CDR3nt: TGTGCCAGCAGCTTAGATGGGGGGAAAGATCAGCCCCAGCATTTT

j_gene: TRBJ2-1
abundance: .
d_gene: TRBD2
len: 15
v_gene: TRBV19
CDR3aa: CASRPSGVVYNEQFF
CDR3nt: TGTGCCAGTAGGCCGAGCGGGGTGGTCTACAATGAGCAGTTCTTC

j_gene: TRBJ2-1
abundance: .
d_gene: .
len: 15
v_gene: TRBV6-4
CDR3aa: CASGRDSGLGNEQFF
CDR3nt: TGTGCCAGCGGACGGGACTCAGGGTTGGGCAATGAGCAGTTCTTC

j_gene: TRBJ1-5
abundance: .
d_gene: TRBD1
len: 14
v_gene: TRBV19
CDR3aa: CAGGGTGINQPQHF
CDR3nt: TGTGCCGGGGGCGGGACAGGGATCAATCAGCCCCAGCATTTT

j_gene: TRBJ1-1
abundance: .
d_gene: .
len: 14
v_gene: TRBV5-6
CDR3aa: CASSSVEGAGEAFF
CDR3nt: TGTGCCAGCAGCTCGGTAGAAGGGGCCGGGGAAGCTTTCTTT

j_gene: TRBJ2-3
abundance: .
d_gene: .
len: 13
v_gene: TRBV6-6
CDR3aa: CASSHTDPDTQYF
CDR3nt: TGTGCCAGCAGTCACACTGATCCAGATACGCAGTATTTT

j_gene: TRBJ2-1
abundance: .
d_gene: TRBD2
len: 15
v_gene: TRBV5-1
CDR3aa: CASSLSGGADNEQFF
CDR3nt: TGCGCCAGCAGCCTTAGCGGGGGGGCTGACAATGAGCAGTTCTTC

j_gene: TRBJ2-3
abundance: .
d_gene: TRBD1
len: 17
v_gene: TRBV27
CDR3aa: CASSPTQGGPSTDTQYF
CDR3nt: TGTGCCAGCAGTCCCACACAGGGGGGACCTAGCACAGATACGCAGTATTTT

j_gene: TRBJ2-2
abundance: .
d_gene: TRBD2
len: 15
v_gene: TRBV12-3/TRBV12-4
CDR3aa: CANRRTSGYTGELFF
CDR3nt: TGTGCCAACAGGCGAACTAGCGGCTACACCGGGGAGCTGTTTTTT

j_gene: TRBJ1-5
abundance: .
d_gene: TRBD1
len: 15
v_gene: TRBV18
CDR3aa: CASSPTGQGTQPQHF
CDR3nt: TGTGCCAGCTCACCCACTGGACAGGGGACTCAGCCCCAGCATTTT

j_gene: TRBJ1-6
abundance: many
d_gene: .
len: 16
v_gene: TRBV9
CDR3aa: CASSPPGGVNNSPLHF
CDR3nt: TGTGCCAGCAGCCCCCCTGGAGGGGTCAATAATTCACCCCTCCACTTT

j_gene: TRBJ1-1
abundance: few
d_gene: .
len: 11
v_gene: TRBV12-3/TRBV12-4
CDR3aa: CASTPGRGAFF
CDR3nt: TGTGCCAGCACTCCCGGCCGGGGAGCTTTCTTT

j_gene: TRBJ2-2
abundance: .
d_gene: .
len: 13
v_gene: TRBV27
CDR3aa: CASSSQPTGELFF
CDR3nt: TGTGCCAGCAGTTCTCAGCCCACCGGGGAGCTGTTTTTT

j_gene: TRBJ2-5
abundance: .
d_gene: TRBD2
len: 20
v_gene: TRBV7-3
CDR3aa: CASSFPIGPLSGRARETQYF
CDR3nt: TGTGCCAGCAGCTTCCCAATAGGACCGCTTAGCGGGAGGGCCCGGGAGACCCAGTACTTC

j_gene: TRBJ1-1
abundance: .
d_gene: TRBD1
len: 14
v_gene: TRBV3-1
CDR3aa: CASSRDRGGTEAFF
CDR3nt: TGTGCCAGCAGCCGAGACAGGGGGGGCACTGAAGCTTTCTTT

j_gene: TRBJ1-5
abundance: .
d_gene: TRBD1
len: 15
v_gene: TRBV5-1
CDR3aa: CASSAGTGLNQPQHF
CDR3nt: TGCGCCAGCAGCGCCGGGACAGGACTCAATCAGCCCCAGCATTTT

j_gene: TRBJ1-5
abundance: once
d_gene: .
len: 13
v_gene: TRBV20-1
CDR3aa: CSARGDPNQPQHF
CDR3nt: TGCAGTGCTAGAGGGGACCCTAATCAGCCCCAGCATTTT

j_gene: TRBJ2-1
abundance: .
d_gene: .
len: 13
v_gene: TRBV7-7
CDR3aa: CASSPGIRYEQFF
CDR3nt: TGTGCCAGCAGCCCCGGGATACGCTATGAGCAGTTCTTC

j_gene: TRBJ1-1
abundance: .
d_gene: TRBD1
len: 14
v_gene: TRBV6-1
CDR3aa: CASSVQGAATEAFF
CDR3nt: TGTGCCAGCAGTGTGCAGGGGGCAGCGACTGAAGCTTTCTTT

j_gene: TRBJ2-7
abundance: .
d_gene: .
len: 15
v_gene: TRBV9
CDR3aa: CASSVEWGLTYEQYF
CDR3nt: TGTGCCAGCAGCGTAGAATGGGGTCTAACCTACGAGCAGTACTTC

j_gene: TRBJ1-1
abundance: .
d_gene: .
len: 14
v_gene: TRBV4-3
CDR3aa: CASSQDWAGDEAFF
CDR3nt: TGCGCCAGCAGCCAAGATTGGGCAGGGGATGAAGCTTTCTTT

j_gene: TRBJ1-3
abundance: many
d_gene: .
len: 11
v_gene: TRBV29-1
CDR3aa: CSVGTVGTIYF
CDR3nt: TGCAGCGTGGGGACGGTGGGCACCATATATTTT

j_gene: TRBJ2-1
abundance: medium-sized
d_gene: .
len: 12
v_gene: TRBV9
CDR3aa: CASSVGYNEQFF
CDR3nt: TGTGCCAGCAGCGTAGGCTACAATGAGCAGTTCTTC

j_gene: TRBJ2-5
abundance: many
d_gene: .
len: 12
v_gene: TRBV20-1
CDR3aa: CSVSGPKETQYF
CDR3nt: TGCAGTGTTTCCGGGCCAAAAGAGACCCAGTACTTC

j_gene: TRBJ1-2
abundance: many
d_gene: TRBD1
len: 14
v_gene: TRBV5-1
CDR3aa: CASSLDRGGYGYTF
CDR3nt: TGCGCCAGCAGCTTGGACAGGGGCGGCTATGGCTACACCTTC

j_gene: TRBJ2-1
abundance: .
d_gene: TRBD1
len: 16
v_gene: TRBV4-1
CDR3aa: CASSLPTGGNYNEQFF
CDR3nt: TGCGCCAGCAGCTTGCCGACAGGGGGAAACTACAATGAGCAGTTCTTC

j_gene: TRBJ2-7
abundance: .
d_gene: .
len: 12
v_gene: TRBV5-1
CDR3aa: CASKDQTYEQYF
CDR3nt: TGCGCCAGTAAGGACCAGACCTACGAGCAGTACTTC

j_gene: TRBJ2-2
abundance: few
d_gene: TRBD2
len: 14
v_gene: TRBV7-3
CDR3aa: CASSSSGRAGELFF
CDR3nt: TGTGCCAGCAGTTCTAGCGGGCGGGCCGGGGAGCTGTTTTTT

j_gene: TRBJ2-2
abundance: few
d_gene: .
len: 14
v_gene: TRBV11-1
CDR3aa: CAGSLRAGTGELFF
CDR3nt: TGTGCCGGCAGCTTGAGGGCCGGGACCGGGGAGCTGTTTTTT

j_gene: TRBJ2-3
abundance: medium-sized
d_gene: .
len: 10
v_gene: TRBV25-1
CDR3aa: CASSEDTQYF
CDR3nt: TGTGCCAGCAGTGAAGATACGCAGTATTTT

j_gene: TRBJ2-1
abundance: few
d_gene: TRBD2
len: 15
v_gene: TRBV5-1
CDR3aa: CASSFTSGPYNEQFF
CDR3nt: TGCGCCAGCAGCTTCACTAGCGGGCCCTACAATGAGCAGTTCTTC

j_gene: TRBJ1-5
abundance: few
d_gene: .
len: 15
v_gene: TRBV18
CDR3aa: CASSPGLISNQPQHF
CDR3nt: TGTGCCAGCTCCCCCGGACTGATTAGCAATCAGCCCCAGCATTTT

j_gene: TRBJ1-2
abundance: few
d_gene: TRBD1
len: 16
v_gene: TRBV5-4
CDR3aa: CASSLGQGVANYGYTF
CDR3nt: TGTGCCAGCAGCTTGGGACAGGGGGTCGCTAACTATGGCTACACCTTC

j_gene: TRBJ1-1
abundance: .
d_gene: TRBD1
len: 14
v_gene: TRBV27
CDR3aa: CASSMDREGTEAFF
CDR3nt: TGTGCCAGCAGTATGGACAGGGAAGGCACTGAAGCTTTCTTT

j_gene: TRBJ2-3
abundance: .
d_gene: .
len: 14
v_gene: TRBV5-1
CDR3aa: CASRGVPGADTQYF
CDR3nt: TGCGCCAGCAGAGGAGTTCCCGGGGCAGATACGCAGTATTTT

j_gene: TRBJ2-3
abundance: few
d_gene: TRBD2
len: 20
v_gene: TRBV7-3
CDR3aa: CASSLGFGTASGRGADTQYF
CDR3nt: TGTGCCAGCAGCTTAGGGTTCGGCACAGCTAGCGGGAGAGGGGCAGATACGCAGTATTTT

j_gene: TRBJ2-3
abundance: .
d_gene: .
len: 11
v_gene: TRBV6-6
CDR3aa: CASIKGDTQYF
CDR3nt: TGTGCCAGCATCAAGGGGGATACGCAGTATTTT

j_gene: TRBJ1-1
abundance: few
d_gene: .
len: 13
v_gene: TRBV9
CDR3aa: CASSVFKNTEAFF
CDR3nt: TGTGCCAGCAGCGTATTCAAGAACACTGAAGCTTTCTTT

j_gene: TRBJ2-1
abundance: few
d_gene: TRBD2
len: 17
v_gene: TRBV7-6
CDR3aa: CASSLGRLAGGYNEQFF
CDR3nt: TGTGCCAGCAGCTTAGGACGACTAGCGGGAGGGTACAATGAGCAGTTCTTC

j_gene: TRBJ1-1
abundance: .
d_gene: .
len: 12
v_gene: TRBV6-5
CDR3aa: CASRNGWSEAFF
CDR3nt: TGTGCCAGCAGAAACGGGTGGTCTGAAGCTTTCTTT

j_gene: TRBJ1-5
abundance: .
d_gene: .
len: 14
v_gene: TRBV3-1
CDR3aa: CASSQVLSNQPQHF
CDR3nt: TGTGCCAGCAGCCAAGTATTGAGCAATCAGCCCCAGCATTTT

j_gene: TRBJ2-3
abundance: few
d_gene: .
len: 12
v_gene: TRBV7-2
CDR3aa: CASSPLLGTQYF
CDR3nt: TGTGCCAGCAGCCCCCTCCTAGGTACGCAGTATTTT

j_gene: TRBJ2-1
abundance: .
d_gene: .
len: 19
v_gene: TRBV5-1
CDR3aa: CASSLDRPGDFRSYNEQFF
CDR3nt: TGCGCCAGCAGCTTGGACCGCCCGGGAGATTTCCGGTCCTACAATGAGCAGTTCTTC

j_gene: TRBJ2-3
abundance: .
d_gene: TRBD2
len: 16
v_gene: TRBV4-2
CDR3aa: CASSQAAGGPGDTQYF
CDR3nt: TGTGCCAGCAGCCAAGCAGCGGGAGGGCCGGGAGATACGCAGTATTTT